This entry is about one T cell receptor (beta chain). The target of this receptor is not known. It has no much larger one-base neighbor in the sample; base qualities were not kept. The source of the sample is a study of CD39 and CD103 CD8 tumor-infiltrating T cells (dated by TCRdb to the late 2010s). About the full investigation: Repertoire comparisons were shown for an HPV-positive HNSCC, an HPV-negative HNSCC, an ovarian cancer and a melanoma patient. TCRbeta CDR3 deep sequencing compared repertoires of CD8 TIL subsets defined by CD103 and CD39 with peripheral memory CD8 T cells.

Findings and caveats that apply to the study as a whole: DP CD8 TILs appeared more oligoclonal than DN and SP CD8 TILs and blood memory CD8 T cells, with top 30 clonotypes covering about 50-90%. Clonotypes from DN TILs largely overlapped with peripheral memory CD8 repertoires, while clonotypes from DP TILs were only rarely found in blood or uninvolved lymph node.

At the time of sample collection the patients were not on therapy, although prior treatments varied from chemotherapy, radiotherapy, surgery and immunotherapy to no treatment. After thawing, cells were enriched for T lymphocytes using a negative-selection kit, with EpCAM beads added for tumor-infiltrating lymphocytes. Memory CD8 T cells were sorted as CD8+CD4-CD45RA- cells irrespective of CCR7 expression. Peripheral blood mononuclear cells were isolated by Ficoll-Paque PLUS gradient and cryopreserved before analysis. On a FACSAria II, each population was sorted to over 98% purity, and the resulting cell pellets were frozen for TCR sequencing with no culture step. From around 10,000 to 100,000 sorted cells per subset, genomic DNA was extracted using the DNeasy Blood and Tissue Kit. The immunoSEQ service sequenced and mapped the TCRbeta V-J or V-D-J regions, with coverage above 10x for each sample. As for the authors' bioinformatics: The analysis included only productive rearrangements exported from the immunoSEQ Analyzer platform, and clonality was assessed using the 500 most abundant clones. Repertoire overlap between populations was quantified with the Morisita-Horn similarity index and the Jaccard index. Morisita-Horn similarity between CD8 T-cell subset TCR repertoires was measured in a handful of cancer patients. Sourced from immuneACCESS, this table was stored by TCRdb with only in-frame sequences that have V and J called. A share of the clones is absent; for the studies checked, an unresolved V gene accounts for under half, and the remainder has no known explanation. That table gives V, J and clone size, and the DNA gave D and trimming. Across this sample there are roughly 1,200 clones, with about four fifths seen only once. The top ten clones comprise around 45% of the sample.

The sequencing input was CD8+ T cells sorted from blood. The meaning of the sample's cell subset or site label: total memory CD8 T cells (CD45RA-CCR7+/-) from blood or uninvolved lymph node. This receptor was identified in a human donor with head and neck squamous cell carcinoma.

At the DNA level, the sequence is TGTGCCTGGAGTGTTTTGAGCACTGAAGCTTTCTTT. Protein translation: CAWSVLSTEAFF. The chain was built from TRBV30 and TRBJ1-1; confidence is insufficient to name the D gene. The CDR3, from cysteine to phenylalanine, totals 12 residues. The read is trimmed to its CDR3 DNA, 36 bases read in frame from base 1. From a lookup of the germline V gene (reference sequence), CDR1 and CDR2 are GTSNPN and SVGIG. V is cut by 0 bases and J by 4 bases, and the space between the germline ends is 6 bases.